Included here is one T cell receptor (beta chain) sequence, with context. This sample is part of a study of blood T cell repertoires in COVID-19. The wider study: COVID-19 samples, acute and convalescent, were from the United States, Italy and Spain. In each case, the material was cDNA or gDNA derived from T cells, B-cell-depleted T cells, or PBMCs.

Germline V gene sequence: CDR1 MNHEY, CDR2 SVGAGI. This CDR3 comprises 14 residues. The V and J ends lost 7 bases and 4 bases, in that order; junction bases with no gene match: 6. The data were produced by immunoSEQ multiplex PCR, yet TCRdb's version contains in-frame clones alone and is incomplete. The top ten hold about 5% of the sample, which has about 160,000 clones, approximately 92% seen once. Sequencing used peripheral blood. The chain carries TRBV6-5 and TRBJ2-1; 8 bases are shared with TRBD1. The TCR comes from a woman aged 45-60 years with acute or convalescent COVID-19. The CDR3 nucleotides are TGTGCCAGCATACGGACAGGGAAATACAATGAGCAGTTCTTC. Its translation: CASIRTGKYNEQFF.